This TCR beta chain was documented in a study of human T cells and chemical hapten exposure. CDR1 DFQATT and CDR2 SNEGSKA come from the germline V gene (reference sequence). The CDR3 length is 12 residues. Trimming took off 8 bases at V and 5 bases at J, with 13 bases between the two ends. From the RACE reads, TCRdb called clonotypes with MiXCR, one entry per CDR3 protein. Of about 120,000 distinct CDR3 sequences in the sample, roughly 13% are singletons; the top ten hold about 3%. Time point of the sample: pre-sensitization, week 0. Indicated treatment: therapeutic diphenylcyclopropenone sensitization with weekly scalp DPC.

This receptor was identified in a woman aged 18-29 years with alopecia areata. Some clones in this sample may be carry-over from other donors' samples. The genes are TRBV20-1 and TRBJ2-1; D not resolved. Sequenced here: whole blood, sampled in connection with sensitization to the hapten diphenylcyclopropenone (DPC). CDR3 nucleotide sequence: TGCAGTCCCGGGCCACCCAACAATGAGCAGTTCTTC. Amino acids: CSPGPPNNEQFF.